The 19 T cell receptor beta chains reported below all come from one sample, sequenced in a study of blood T cell repertoires in COVID-19. Only in-frame clones appear in the TCRdb table, and some are missing; sequencing was by immunoSEQ multiplex PCR. This sample has 250,000 to 350,000 clones, with around 89% found just once. Input material: peripheral blood. The receptors come from a young man with acute or convalescent COVID-19.

This clone was counted a single time. The chain has TRBV5-6 and TRBJ2-1; D not resolved. This CDR3 is built from 14 residues. Germline V gives CDR1 SGHDT, CDR2 YYEEEE. With 2 bases removed from V and 9 bases from J, the gap between germline ends came to 15 bases. The CDR3 is CASSFYSGGTEQFF. The CDR3 DNA is TGTGCCAGCAGCTTTTACTCCGGCGGCACTGAGCAGTTCTTC. The full variable domain, its missing parts supplied by reference TRBV5-6 and TRBJ2-1, is DAGVTQSPTHLIKTRGQQVTLRCSPKSGHDTVSWYQQALGQGPQFIFQYYEEEERQRGNFPDRFSGHQFPNYSSELNVNALLLGDSALYLCASSFYSGGTEQFFGPGTRLTVL.

V is TRBV11-2 and J is TRBJ2-1; D possibly corresponds to TRBD2 (5 bases). V lost 6 bases, J lost 8 bases, and 14 bases lay in between. The CDR3 loop spans 13 amino acids. The germline V gene has CDR1 SGHAT and CDR2 FQNNGV. CDR3 sequence: CASRNTRTHEQFF. The CDR3 nucleotides read TGTGCCAGCAGGAATACTAGGACGCATGAGCAGTTCTTC.

The genes are TRBV18 and TRBJ1-5; D not resolved. The CDR3 runs to 14 residues. V was cut by 2 bases and J by 5 bases, with 10 bases left in between. CDR1 KGHSH and CDR2 LQKENI come from the germline V gene. This chain's CDR3 is CASSPSYGDQPQHF. CDR3 sequence (DNA): TGTGCCAGCTCACCAAGCTACGGGGATCAGCCCCAGCATTTT.

The rearrangement links TRBV9 to TRBJ2-5; D perhaps matches TRBD1 (5 bases). The CDR3 totals 15 residues. V was clipped by 0 bases and J by 2 bases, with 11 bases between them. CDR1 is SGDLS, CDR2 YYNGEE, per germline. The CDR3, as DNA: TGTGCCAGCAGCGTAGTTCAGGGTTGGCAAGAGACCCAGTACTTC. Translated: CASSVVQGWQETQYF.

This clone appeared a single time. The chain employs TRBV9 and TRBJ2-1, with TRBD1 identical over 7 bases. Germline V gives CDR1 SGDLS, CDR2 YYNGEE. V lost 4 bases and J lost 6; bases outside the gene matches: 10. This CDR3 region has 15 residues. CDR3 nucleotide sequence: TGTGCCAGCAGCAGCCGGGACAGCGGTGCCAATGAGCAGTTCTTC. Translated: CASSSRDSGANEQFF.

The genes are TRBV9 and TRBJ1-1; D not certain. This CDR3 region has 15 residues. The V and J ends lost 1 base and 6 bases respectively, with 16 bases between them. The germline V gene has CDR1 SGDLS and CDR2 YYNGEE. CDR3 nucleotide sequence: TGTGCCAGCAGCGTAACCTTAAATGGGCTCGCTGAAGCTTTCTTT. This codes for CASSVTLNGLAEAFF.

The chain has TRBV7-3 and TRBJ2-2, with 10 bases fitting TRBD1. Germline trimming cut 3 bases from V and 3 bases from J; bases unmatched to any gene: 1. This CDR3 is built from 15 residues. Germline CDR1 and CDR2: SGHTA and FQGTGA. CDR3 DNA sequence: TGTGCCAGCAGCTTCGGGACAGGGGACACCGGGGAGCTGTTTTTT. Translation gives CASSFGTGDTGELFF.

J is TRBJ1-5 and V is TRBV27; a possible D gene is TRBD1 (5 bases). Trimming removed 1 base from V and 3 bases from J, with 7 bases in between. This CDR3 has 14 residues. Germline V gene lookup returns CDR1 MNHEY and CDR2 SMNVEV (reference sequence). CDR3: CASSLLGDNQPQHF. DNA of the CDR3: TGTGCCAGCAGTTTATTAGGGGACAATCAGCCCCAGCATTTT.

The V and J genes are TRBV28 and TRBJ2-3; 11 nucleotides agree with TRBD2. The CDR3 contains 16 residues. J was trimmed by 2 bases and V by 9 bases; bases with no gene match: 10. The germline V gene encodes CDR1 MDHEN and CDR2 SYDVKM. The CDR3 here is CASDVLAGGHTDTQYF. The CDR3 nucleotides read TGTGCCAGTGATGTTCTAGCGGGGGGACACACAGATACGCAGTATTTT.

V is TRBV9 and J is TRBJ1-2; the D gene is possibly TRBD1 (6 bases). V was clipped by 4 bases and J by 3 bases, with 16 bases between them. CDR3 length equals 15 residues. From germline, CDR1 is SGDLS and CDR2 YYNGEE. The DNA of the CDR3 is TGTGCCAGCAGCCAAAGCCTGGGGGCGGACTATGGCTACACCTTC. Its protein is CASSQSLGADYGYTF.

The J gene is TRBJ1-6, the V gene TRBV19, with a weak D call TRBD1 (5 bases). Germline V gene data show CDR1 as LNHDA and CDR2 as SQIVND (reference sequence). Trimming cost V 3 bases and J 7 bases, with 10 bases left between them. The length of the CDR3 is 14 residues. Here the CDR3 reads CASSISGGNSPLHF. The CDR3 region has the DNA TGTGCCAGTAGTATTTCCGGGGGGAATTCACCCCTCCACTTT.

As to this clone: A read error may produce the germline difference seen at one junction end. The J gene is TRBJ1-5, the V gene TRBV5-1, with 9 bases aligning to TRBD1. Germline CDR1 and CDR2: SGHRS and YFSETQ. This CDR3 is built from 20 residues. CDR3 region: CASSLETSPGTGLGDHPQHF. The CDR3 DNA reads as TGCGCCAGCAGCTTAGAAACGAGTCCCGGGACAGGGCTCGGGGATCATCCCCAGCATTTT.

The rearrangement joins TRBV19 to TRBJ2-7; D is possibly TRBD2 (7 bases). Germline loops: CDR1 LNHDA, CDR2 SQIVND (reference sequence). This CDR3 is built from 16 residues. V was trimmed by 6 bases and J by 0 bases, leaving 18 bases between them. CDR3 DNA: TGTGCCAGTAGGAGAGGTACAGGGAGGGACTCCTACGAGCAGTACTTC. Residues: CASRRGTGRDSYEQYF.

The chain couples TRBV27 to TRBJ2-1; D is ambiguous. Germline V gene lookup returns CDR1 MNHEY and CDR2 SMNVEV (reference sequence). Trimming removed 4 bases from V and 4 bases from J, with 17 bases in between. The CDR3 length is 16 residues. As DNA, the CDR3 is TGTGCCAGCAGTTCCCGTAGACACAACATATACAATGAGCAGTTCTTC. Translation: CASSSRRHNIYNEQFF.

This clone has a handful of counts. Different DNA sequences within this sample yield the same CDR3. The rearrangement uses TRBV19 and TRBJ1-5; D is possibly TRBD1 (6 bases). The CDR3 contains 13 residues. Trimming stripped 1 base from V and 6 bases from J, with 7 bases between. The germline V gene has CDR1 LNHDA and CDR2 SQIVND (reference sequence). CDR3 amino acids: CASSIGGGQPQHF. The CDR3 DNA follows: TGTGCCAGTAGTATAGGAGGGGGTCAGCCCCAGCATTTT.

CDR3 nucleotides: TGCAGTGCTAGTAAAAACAGGGGTGCAATACACGAGCAGTACTTC. Encoded protein: CSASKNRGAIHEQYF. The chain combines TRBV20-1 with TRBJ2-7, with 7 bases matching TRBD1. The trim removed 3 bases at V and 5 bases at J, leaving 13 bases unmatched. CDR1 and CDR2 (germline): DFQATT, SNEGSKA (reference sequence). The CDR3 extends over 15 amino acids.

The chain couples TRBV5-1 to TRBJ1-5, with TRBD1 matching over 8 bases. The CDR3 covers 16 residues. The V gene end was trimmed by 0 bases and the J gene end by 6 bases; junction bases not matched to a gene: 8. Germline V CDR1 and CDR2: SGHRS, YFSETQ. The CDR3 loop is CASSLAPQGVGQPQHF. In nucleotides, the CDR3 is TGCGCCAGCAGCTTGGCCCCACAGGGGGTCGGTCAGCCCCAGCATTTT.

V and J are TRBV13 and TRBJ2-4; the match to TRBD2 covers 10 bases. CDR1 and CDR2 from the germline V gene are PRHDT and FYEKMQ (reference sequence). The CDR3 consists of 15 residues. Germline trimming cut 4 bases from V and 8 bases from J; bases unmatched to any gene: 8. CDR3 DNA: TGTGCCAGCAGCTACCGGACTAGCGGAAGGGACATTCAGTACTTC. Encoded protein: CASSYRTSGRDIQYF.

A single count supports this clone. The chain links TRBV4-1 to TRBJ2-7; 8 bases are a match to TRBD1. V shed 3 bases, J shed 0 bases, and the junction held 4 bases outside the gene matches. This CDR3 comprises 15 residues. CDR1 is MGHRA and CDR2 is YSYEKL in the germline V gene. The CDR3 is CASSHPGTGSYEQYF. CDR3 bases: TGCGCCAGCAGCCATCCCGGGACAGGCTCCTACGAGCAGTACTTC.